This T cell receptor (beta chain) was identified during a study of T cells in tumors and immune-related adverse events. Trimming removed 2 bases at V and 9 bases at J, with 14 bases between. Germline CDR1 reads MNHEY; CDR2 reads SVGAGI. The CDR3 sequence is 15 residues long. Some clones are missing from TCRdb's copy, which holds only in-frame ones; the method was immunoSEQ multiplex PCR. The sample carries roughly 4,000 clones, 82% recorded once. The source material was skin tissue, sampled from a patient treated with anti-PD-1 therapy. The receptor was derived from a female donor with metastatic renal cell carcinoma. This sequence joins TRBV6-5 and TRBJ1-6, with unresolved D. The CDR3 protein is CASSYSGGISSPLHF. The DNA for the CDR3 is TGTGCCAGCAGTTACAGCGGAGGGATCAGTTCACCCCTCCACTTT.